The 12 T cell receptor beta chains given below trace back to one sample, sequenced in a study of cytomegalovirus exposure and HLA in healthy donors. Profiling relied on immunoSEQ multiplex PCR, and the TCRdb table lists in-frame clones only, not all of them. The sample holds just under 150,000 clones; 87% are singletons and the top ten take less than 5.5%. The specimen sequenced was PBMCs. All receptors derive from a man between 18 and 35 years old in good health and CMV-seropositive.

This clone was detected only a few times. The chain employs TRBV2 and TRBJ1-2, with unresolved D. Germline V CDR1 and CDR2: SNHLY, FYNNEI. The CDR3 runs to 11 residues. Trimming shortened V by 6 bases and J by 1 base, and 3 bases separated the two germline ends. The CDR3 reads CASSSNYGYTF. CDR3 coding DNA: TGTGCCAGCAGCAGTAACTATGGCTACACCTTC.

The CDR3 here is CSVAFGGASYEQYF. CDR3 DNA sequence: TGCAGCGTTGCATTTGGAGGAGCCTCCTACGAGCAGTACTTC. The chain uses TRBV29-1 and TRBJ2-7, with D tentatively TRBD2 (5 bases). This CDR3 spans 14 amino acids. Per germline, CDR1 SQVTM and CDR2 ANQGSEA. Trimming cost V 4 bases and J 0 bases, with 13 bases left between them.

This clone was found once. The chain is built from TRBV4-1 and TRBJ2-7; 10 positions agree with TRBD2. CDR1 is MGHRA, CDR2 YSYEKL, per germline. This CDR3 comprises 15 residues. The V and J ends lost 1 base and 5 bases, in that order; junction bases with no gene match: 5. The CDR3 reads CASSQGVLAGDEQYF. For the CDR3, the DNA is TGCGCCAGCAGCCAAGGGGTGCTAGCGGGAGACGAGCAGTACTTC.

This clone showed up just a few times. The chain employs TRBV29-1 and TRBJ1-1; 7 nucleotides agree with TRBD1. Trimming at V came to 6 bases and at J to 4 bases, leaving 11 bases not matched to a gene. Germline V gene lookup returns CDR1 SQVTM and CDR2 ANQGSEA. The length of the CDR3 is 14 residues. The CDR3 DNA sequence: TGCAGCGTCCTCAGGGGGGACTTGGGCACTGAAGCTTTCTTT. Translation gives CSVLRGDLGTEAFF.

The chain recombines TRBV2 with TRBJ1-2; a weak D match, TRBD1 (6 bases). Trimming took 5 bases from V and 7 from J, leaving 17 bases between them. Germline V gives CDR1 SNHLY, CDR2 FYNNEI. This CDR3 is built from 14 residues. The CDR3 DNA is TGTGCCAGCAGTAAAGAACAGGGTTATGGTGGCTACACCTTC. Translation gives CASSKEQGYGGYTF.

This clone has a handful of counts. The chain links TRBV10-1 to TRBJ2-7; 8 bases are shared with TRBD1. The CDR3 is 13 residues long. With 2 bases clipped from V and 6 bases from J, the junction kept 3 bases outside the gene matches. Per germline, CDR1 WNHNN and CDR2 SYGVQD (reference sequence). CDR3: CASSEDRGLEQYF. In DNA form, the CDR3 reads TGCGCCAGCAGTGAGGACAGGGGTCTCGAGCAGTACTTC.

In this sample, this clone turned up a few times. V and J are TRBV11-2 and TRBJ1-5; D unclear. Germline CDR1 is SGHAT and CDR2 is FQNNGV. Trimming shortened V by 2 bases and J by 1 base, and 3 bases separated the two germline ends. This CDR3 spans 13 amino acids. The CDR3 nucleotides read TGTGCCAGCAGCTTATCGAGCAATCAGCCCCAGCATTTT. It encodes CASSLSSNQPQHF.

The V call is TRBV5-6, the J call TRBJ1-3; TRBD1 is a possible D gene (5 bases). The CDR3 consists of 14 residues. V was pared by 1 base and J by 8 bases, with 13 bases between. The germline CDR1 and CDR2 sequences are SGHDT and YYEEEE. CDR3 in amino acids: CASSLWGDADTIYF. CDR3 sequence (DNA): TGTGCCAGCAGCTTGTGGGGGGATGCGGACACCATATATTTT.

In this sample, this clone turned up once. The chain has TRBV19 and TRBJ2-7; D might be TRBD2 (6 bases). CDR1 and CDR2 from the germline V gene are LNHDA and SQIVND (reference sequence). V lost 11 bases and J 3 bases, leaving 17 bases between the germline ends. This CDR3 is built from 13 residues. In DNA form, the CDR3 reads TGTGCCTCTAACCCGGGACTGTACTACGAGCAGTACTTC. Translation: CASNPGLYYEQYF.

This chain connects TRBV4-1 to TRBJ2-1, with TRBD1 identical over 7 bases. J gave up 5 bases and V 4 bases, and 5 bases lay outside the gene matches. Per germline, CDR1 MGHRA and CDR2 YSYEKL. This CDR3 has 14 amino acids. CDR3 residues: CASSRQGENNEQFF. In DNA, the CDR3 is TGCGCCAGCAGCCGACAGGGTGAGAACAATGAGCAGTTCTTC.

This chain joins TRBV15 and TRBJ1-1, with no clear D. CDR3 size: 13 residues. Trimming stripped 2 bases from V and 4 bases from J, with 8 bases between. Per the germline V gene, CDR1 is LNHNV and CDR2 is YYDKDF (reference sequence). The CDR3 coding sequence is TGTGCCACCAGCAGACTGCGGGGCACTGAAGCTTTCTTT. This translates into CATSRLRGTEAFF.

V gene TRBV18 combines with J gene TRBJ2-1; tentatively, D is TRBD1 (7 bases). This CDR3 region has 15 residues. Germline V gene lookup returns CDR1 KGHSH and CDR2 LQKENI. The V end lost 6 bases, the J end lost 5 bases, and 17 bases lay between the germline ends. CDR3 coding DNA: TGTGCCAGCTCCCTCAGGCCAGGGGGGCACAATGAGCAGTTCTTC. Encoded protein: CASSLRPGGHNEQFF.